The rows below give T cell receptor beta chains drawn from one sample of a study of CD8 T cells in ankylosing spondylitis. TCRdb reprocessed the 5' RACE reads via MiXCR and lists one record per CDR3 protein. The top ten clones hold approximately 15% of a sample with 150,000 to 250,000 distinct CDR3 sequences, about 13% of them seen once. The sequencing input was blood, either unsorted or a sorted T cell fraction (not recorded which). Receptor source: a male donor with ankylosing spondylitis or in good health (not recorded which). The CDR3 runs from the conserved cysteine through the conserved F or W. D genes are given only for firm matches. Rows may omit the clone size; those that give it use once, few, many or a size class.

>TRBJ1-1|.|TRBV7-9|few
TGTGCCAGCAGCTTTTTCGAAACTGAAGCTTTCTTT
CASSFFETEAFF
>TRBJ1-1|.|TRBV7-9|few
TGTGCCAGCAGCTTGAGCATGGCCGTGGGGAACACTGAAGCTTTCTTT
CASSLSMAVGNTEAFF
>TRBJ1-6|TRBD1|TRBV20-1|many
TGCAGTGCTAGAGATGGGGGACAGGAGGCCTCACCCCTCCACTTT
CSARDGGQEASPLHF
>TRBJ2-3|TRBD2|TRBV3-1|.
TGTGCCAGCAGCCAAAGGCAAACAGGCGGGAGATATTGGTTAGCAGATACGCAGTATTTT
CASSQRQTGGRYWLADTQYF
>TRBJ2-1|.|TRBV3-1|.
TGTGCCAGCAGCCAAGGGGGAGGAAGGAGTCTCTCCTACAATGAGCAGTTCTTC
CASSQGGGRSLSYNEQFF
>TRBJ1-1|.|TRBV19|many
TGTGCCAGCAGTATCGGGAACACTGAAGCTTTCTTT
CASSIGNTEAFF
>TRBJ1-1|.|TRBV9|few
TGTGCCAGCAGCCCATCTCTTAGGCCGACTGAAGCTTTCTTT
CASSPSLRPTEAFF
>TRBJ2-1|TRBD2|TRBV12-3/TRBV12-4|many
TGTGCCAGCAGTCCCTGGACTAGCGGGGGGGCCCACAATGAGCAGTTCTTC
CASSPWTSGGAHNEQFF
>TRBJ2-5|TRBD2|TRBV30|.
TGTGCCTGGACGCCGGGGCGGGGGCAAGAGACCCAGTACTTC
CAWTPGRGQETQYF
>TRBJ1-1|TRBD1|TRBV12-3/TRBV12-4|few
TGTGCCAGCAGTTTAGCGGAAACAGGGGTGACTGAAGCTTTCTTT
CASSLAETGVTEAFF
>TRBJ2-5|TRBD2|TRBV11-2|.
TGTGCCAGCAGCATATTTACGGGAGGCACTCCGGAGACCCAGTACTTC
CASSIFTGGTPETQYF
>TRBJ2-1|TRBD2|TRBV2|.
TGTGCCAGCAGTGATCTAGCGGGGGGCGATGAGCAGTTCTTC
CASSDLAGGDEQFF
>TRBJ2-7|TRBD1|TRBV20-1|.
TGCAGTGCTAGCGACACCGGGACAGGGACTACGTGGGAGCAGTACTTC
CSASDTGTGTTWEQYF
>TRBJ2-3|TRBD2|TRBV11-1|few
TGTGCCAGCAGGCCCCGGACTAGCAGGAAAGAGCGCACAGATACGCAGTATTTT
CASRPRTSRKERTDTQYF
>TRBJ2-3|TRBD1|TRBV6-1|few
TGTGCCAGCAGTCGACAGGGGACCACAGATACGCAGTATTTT
CASSRQGTTDTQYF
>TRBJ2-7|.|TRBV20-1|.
TGCAGTGCTAGAGATTTGGGCCGGGAGATACCCTACGAGCAGTACTTC
CSARDLGREIPYEQYF
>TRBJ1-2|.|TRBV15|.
TGTGCCACCAGCCCGCGGACAGTTAACTATGGCTACACCTTC
CATSPRTVNYGYTF
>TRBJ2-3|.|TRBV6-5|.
TGTGCCAGCAGTTACTCCCCGGGGAGCGTTGATACGCAGTATTTT
CASSYSPGSVDTQYF
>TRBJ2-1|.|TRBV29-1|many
TGCAGCGTTGAAGCTGGCACAGTATTCTACAATGAGCAGTTCTTC
CSVEAGTVFYNEQFF
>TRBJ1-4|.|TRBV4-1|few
TGCGCCAGCAGAGAAGCGGAGACTAATGAAAAACTGTTTTTT
CASREAETNEKLFF
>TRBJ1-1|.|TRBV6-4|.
TGTGCCAGCAGTGACAGCTGGAACACTGAAGCTTTCTTT
CASSDSWNTEAFF
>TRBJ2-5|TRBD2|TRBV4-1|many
TGCGCCAGCAGCCAGCTACTAGCGCTGAAAAACCAAGAGACCCAGTACTTC
CASSQLLALKNQETQYF
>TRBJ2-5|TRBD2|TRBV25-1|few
TGTGCCAGCAGTGGTAGCGGGAGTGGCTGGGAGACCCAGTACTTC
CASSGSGSGWETQYF
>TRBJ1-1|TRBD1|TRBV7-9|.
TGTGCCAGCAGCTTAACATCGACAGGGATCACTGAAGCTTTCTTT
CASSLTSTGITEAFF
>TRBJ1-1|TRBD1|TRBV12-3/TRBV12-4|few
TGTGCCAGCGGACAGGCGAGGTGGTCTTTCTTT
CASGQARWSFF
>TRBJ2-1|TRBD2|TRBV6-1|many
TGTGCCAGCAGTGAAGAAGCGGGGGGGCCCAATGAGCAGTTCTTC
CASSEEAGGPNEQFF
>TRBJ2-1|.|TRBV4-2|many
TGTGCCAGCAGCTCGGAGGACAGCCAAGAGCAGTTCTTC
CASSSEDSQEQFF
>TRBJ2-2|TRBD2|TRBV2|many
TGTGCCAGCAGTCCACCCCTAGCGGGAGCCCCCGGGGAGCTGTTTTTT
CASSPPLAGAPGELFF
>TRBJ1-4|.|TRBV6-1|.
TGTGCCAGCAGCACCGACGGCACGGAGCCTTATAATGAAAAACTGTTTTTT
CASSTDGTEPYNEKLFF
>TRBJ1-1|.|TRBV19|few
TGTGCCAGTAGTCCGGCCGTTTTTAACACTGAAGCTTTCTTT
CASSPAVFNTEAFF
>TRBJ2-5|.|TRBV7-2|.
TGTGCCAGCAGCTTAGACAGGGCGGGGCGAGAGACCCAGTACTTC
CASSLDRAGRETQYF
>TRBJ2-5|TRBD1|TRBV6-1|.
TGTGCCAGCAGCGAGATGACAGGGGGCAGAGAGACCCAGTACTTC
CASSEMTGGRETQYF
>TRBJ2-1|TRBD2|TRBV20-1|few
TGCAGTGCGGCGGGACTAGCTTACAATGAGCAGTTCTTC
CSAAGLAYNEQFF
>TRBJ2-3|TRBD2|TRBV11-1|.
TGTGCCAGCAGCCCCCTTATTCCTCTAGCGGGAGGCAAAGCTAGCACAGATACGCAGTATTTT
CASSPLIPLAGGKASTDTQYF
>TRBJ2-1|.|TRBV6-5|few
TGTGCCAGCAGTTCAGGGCTCCACAATGAGCAGTTCTTC
CASSSGLHNEQFF
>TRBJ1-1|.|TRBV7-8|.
TGTGCCAGCAGCCGATTGAGGGGCGGCACTGAAGCTTTCTTT
CASSRLRGGTEAFF
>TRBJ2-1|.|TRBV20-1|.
TGCTGTGCTAGAGAAAGGGGTTTTGAGCTAGATGAGCAGTTCTTC
CCARERGFELDEQFF
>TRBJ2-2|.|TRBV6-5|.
TGTGCCAGCAGTTACGGGTCCGGCGGGGAGCTGTTTTTT
CASSYGSGGELFF
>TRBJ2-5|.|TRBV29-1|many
TGCAGCGTGTCAGGGGTCCCCCTGACCCCTCAAGAGACCCAGTACTTC
CSVSGVPLTPQETQYF
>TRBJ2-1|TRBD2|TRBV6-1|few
TGTGCCAGCAGTCCGACACGACATAGCGGGAGGCCAGCCAATGAGCAGTTCTTC
CASSPTRHSGRPANEQFF
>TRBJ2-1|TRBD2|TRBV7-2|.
TGTGCCAGCAGCTTAGCAGAGAGCGGGAGGGCCTTCGATGGCAATGAGCAGTTCTTC
CASSLAESGRAFDGNEQFF
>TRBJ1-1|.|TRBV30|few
TGTGCCTGGAGAGGCGGGATCACTGAAGCTTTCTTT
CAWRGGITEAFF
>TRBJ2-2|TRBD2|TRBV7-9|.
TGTGCCAGCAGCGCCGGGACTAGCGGGCTAACCGGGGAGCTGTTTTTT
CASSAGTSGLTGELFF
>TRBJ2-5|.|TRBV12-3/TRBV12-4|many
TGTGCCAGCAGCCCTGGGAGCTTACAAGAGACCCAGTACTTC
CASSPGSLQETQYF
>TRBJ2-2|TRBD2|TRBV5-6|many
TGTGCCAGCAGCTGGTCCAGCGGGGATGCGAACACCGGGGAGCTGTTTTTT
CASSWSSGDANTGELFF
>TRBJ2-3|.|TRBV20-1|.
TGCAGTGCCGACATAGCGGTTAGCACAGATACGCAGTATTTT
CSADIAVSTDTQYF
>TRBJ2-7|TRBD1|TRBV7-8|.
TGTGCCAGCAGCTCTGACAGGGGAGACGAGCAGTACTTC
CASSSDRGDEQYF
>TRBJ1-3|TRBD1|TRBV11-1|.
TGTGCCAGCAGCCCCACCCGGACAGGCCCTATTGTACGGGTTGGAAACACCATATATTTT
CASSPTRTGPIVRVGNTIYF
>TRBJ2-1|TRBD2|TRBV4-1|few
TGCGCCAGCAAGTCGGGACTAGCGGAAAACAATGAGCAGTTCTTC
CASKSGLAENNEQFF
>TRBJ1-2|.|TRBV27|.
TGTGCCAGCAGTCCGACAGGAGCTGGCTACACCTTC
CASSPTGAGYTF
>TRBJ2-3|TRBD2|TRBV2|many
TGTGCCAGCAACCAAAGGGGGACTAGCGGACCCACAGATACGCAGTATTTT
CASNQRGTSGPTDTQYF
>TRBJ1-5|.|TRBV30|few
TGTGCCTGGAGTGGGGGCAGGGGTGATCAGCCCCAGCATTTT
CAWSGGRGDQPQHF
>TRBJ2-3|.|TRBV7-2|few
TGTGCCAGCAGCCCGTGGGGGGATACGCAGTATTTT
CASSPWGDTQYF
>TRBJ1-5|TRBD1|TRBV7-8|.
TGTGCCAGCAGCTTAGCCAGGACAGGGGATCAGCCCCAGCATTTT
CASSLARTGDQPQHF
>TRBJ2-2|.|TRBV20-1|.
TGCAGTGCTAGAGCGGCGGTAATCGGGGAGCTGTTTTTT
CSARAAVIGELFF
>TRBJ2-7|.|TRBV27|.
TGTGCCAGCGGGACCGGAACAGGTCTCGAGCAGTACTTC
CASGTGTGLEQYF